A single sample gave rise to the 4 T cell receptor beta chains below, sequenced in a study of PD-1 blockade in classical Hodgkin lymphoma. Profiled with immunoSEQ multiplex PCR; TCRdb holds only in-frame clones, not every one. The data show roughly 18,000 clones, 75% to 85% seen once. Noted time point: cycle 4 day 1 (C4D1), after more than 5 weeks of nivolumab. Each and every patient relapsed after autologous stem cell transplantation, and patients got differing brentuximab vedotin exposure. The sample in question was peripheral blood mononuclear cells (PBMCs), obtained before the fourth cycle of nivolumab. All receptors come from a human donor with classical Hodgkin lymphoma.

The rearrangement joins TRBV18 to TRBJ1-4, with D uncertain. The CDR3 has 18 amino acids. The germline V and J ends were trimmed by 5 bases and 3 bases, with 22 bases remaining between them. Germline CDR1 KGHSH, CDR2 LQKENI. The CDR3: CASSSKQSGRGPNEKLFF. The CDR3 nucleotides are TGTGCCAGCTCATCCAAACAATCCGGGCGAGGGCCTAATGAAAAACTGTTTTTT.

Points on this clone: Since no conserved phenylalanine or tryptophan closes the CDR3, a read error is the likely cause. Because the CDR3's place on the DNA is in doubt, the DNA is left out and the CDR3 is given as listed by TCRdb. The rearrangement links TRBV5-5 to TRBJ2-3; TRBD1 was called by the table and not checked on the DNA. The CDR3 numbers 8 amino acids, ends counted. In germline, CDR1 is SGHKS, CDR2 YYEKEE (reference sequence). CDR3 region: CASGLQMI.

The rearrangement uses TRBV5-1 and TRBJ1-1; no firm D call. Germline CDR1 SGHRS, CDR2 YFSETQ. Trimming removed 4 bases from V and 0 bases from J, with 13 bases in between. CDR3 size: 15 residues. The chain's CDR3 is CASSPTEFMNTEAFF. The CDR3 bases are TGCGCCAGCAGCCCGACGGAGTTTATGAACACTGAAGCTTTCTTT.

The CDR3 DNA reads TGTGCCAGCAGTTGGGACAGGGGCCGGCCCAAAAACATTCAGTACTTC. Its protein product is CASSWDRGRPKNIQYF. The chain employs TRBV28 and TRBJ2-4, with TRBD1 matching 10 bases. The CDR3 covers 16 residues. Germline-derived CDR1 and CDR2 are MDHEN and SYDVKM. V dropped 4 bases and J dropped 2; count of bases not matched to a gene: 5.